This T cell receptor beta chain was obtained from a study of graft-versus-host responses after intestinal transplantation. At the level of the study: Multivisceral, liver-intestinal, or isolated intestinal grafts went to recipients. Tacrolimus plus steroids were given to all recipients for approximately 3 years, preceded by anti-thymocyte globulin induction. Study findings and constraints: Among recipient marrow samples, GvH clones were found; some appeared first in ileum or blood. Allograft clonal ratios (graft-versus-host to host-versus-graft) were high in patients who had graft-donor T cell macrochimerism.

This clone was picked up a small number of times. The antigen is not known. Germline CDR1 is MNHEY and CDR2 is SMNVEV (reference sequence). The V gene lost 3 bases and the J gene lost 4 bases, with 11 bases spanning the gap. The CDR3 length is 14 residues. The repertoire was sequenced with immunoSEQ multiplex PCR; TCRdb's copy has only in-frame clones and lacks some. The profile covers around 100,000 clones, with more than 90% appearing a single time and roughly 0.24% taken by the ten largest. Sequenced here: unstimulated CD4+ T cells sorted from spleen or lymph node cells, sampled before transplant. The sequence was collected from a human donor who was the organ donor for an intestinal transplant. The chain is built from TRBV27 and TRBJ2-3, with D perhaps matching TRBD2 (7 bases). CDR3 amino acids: CASSFGGGPDTQYF. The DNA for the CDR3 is TGTGCCAGCAGTTTTGGGGGGGGCCCAGATACGCAGTATTTT.